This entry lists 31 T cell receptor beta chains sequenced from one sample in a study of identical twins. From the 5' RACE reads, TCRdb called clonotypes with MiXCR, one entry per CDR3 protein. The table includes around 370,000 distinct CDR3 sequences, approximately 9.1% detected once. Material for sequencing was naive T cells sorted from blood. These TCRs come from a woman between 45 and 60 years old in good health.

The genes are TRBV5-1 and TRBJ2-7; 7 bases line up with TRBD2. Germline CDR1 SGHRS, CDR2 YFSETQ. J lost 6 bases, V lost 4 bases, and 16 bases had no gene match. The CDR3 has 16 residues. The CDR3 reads CASSPQIRAGVSEQYF. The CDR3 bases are TGCGCCAGCAGCCCCCAGATACGGGCGGGAGTTAGCGAGCAGTACTTC.

The CDR3 sequence: CASSLVRAGSYEQYV. The CDR3 region has the DNA TGTGCCAGCAGCTTGGTTCGGGCGGGCTCCTACGAGCAGTACGTC. V is TRBV5-6 and J is TRBJ2-7; perhaps TRBD2 as D (5 bases). Germline CDR1 is SGHDT and CDR2 is YYEEEE. CDR3 size: 15 residues. Trimming cost V 0 bases and J 0 bases, with 10 bases left between them.

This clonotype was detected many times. CDR3 in amino acids: CASSPAGRMNTEAFF. For the CDR3, the DNA is TGTGCCAGCAGTCCCGCGGGACGGATGAACACTGAAGCTTTCTTT. The chain employs TRBV6-5 and TRBJ1-1, with D perhaps TRBD1 (5 bases). The V gene's germline CDR1 is MNHEY and CDR2 SVGAGI. Trimming left V 5 bases short and J 0 bases short, with 13 bases between. The CDR3 covers 15 residues.

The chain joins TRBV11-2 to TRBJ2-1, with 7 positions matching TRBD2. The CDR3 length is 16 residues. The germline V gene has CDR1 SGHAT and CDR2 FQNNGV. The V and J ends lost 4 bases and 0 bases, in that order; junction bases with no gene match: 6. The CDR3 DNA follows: TGTGCCAGCAGCTACCAAGCGGGGAGCTCCTACAATGAGCAGTTCTTC. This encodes CASSYQAGSSYNEQFF.

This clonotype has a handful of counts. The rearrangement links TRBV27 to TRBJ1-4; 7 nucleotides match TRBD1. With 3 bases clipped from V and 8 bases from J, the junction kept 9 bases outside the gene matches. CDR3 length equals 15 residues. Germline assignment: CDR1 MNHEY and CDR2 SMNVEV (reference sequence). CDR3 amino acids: CASSFTGAFREKLFF. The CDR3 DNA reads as TGTGCCAGCAGTTTCACAGGGGCGTTTCGGGAAAAACTGTTTTTT. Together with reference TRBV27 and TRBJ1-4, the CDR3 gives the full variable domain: EAQVTQNPRYLITVTGKKLTVTCSQNMNHEYMSWYRQDPGLGLRQIYYSMNVEVTDKGDVPEGYKVSRKEKRNFPLILESPSPNQTSLYFCASSFTGAFREKLFFGSGTQLSVL.

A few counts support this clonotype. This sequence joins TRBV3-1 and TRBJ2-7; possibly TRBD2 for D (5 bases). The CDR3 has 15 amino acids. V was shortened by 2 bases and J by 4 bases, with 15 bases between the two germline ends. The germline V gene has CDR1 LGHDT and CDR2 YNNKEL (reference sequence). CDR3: CASSQWASGAYEQYF. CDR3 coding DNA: TGTGCCAGCAGCCAATGGGCCAGCGGAGCTTACGAGCAGTACTTC.

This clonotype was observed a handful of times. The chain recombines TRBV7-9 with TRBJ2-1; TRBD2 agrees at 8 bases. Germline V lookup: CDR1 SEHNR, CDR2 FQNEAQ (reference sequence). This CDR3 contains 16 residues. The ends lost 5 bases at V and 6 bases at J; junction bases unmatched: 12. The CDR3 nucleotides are TGTGCCAGCAGCCCCCCCCCAGCGGGAGACAGCAATGAGCAGTTCTTC. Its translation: CASSPPPAGDSNEQFF.

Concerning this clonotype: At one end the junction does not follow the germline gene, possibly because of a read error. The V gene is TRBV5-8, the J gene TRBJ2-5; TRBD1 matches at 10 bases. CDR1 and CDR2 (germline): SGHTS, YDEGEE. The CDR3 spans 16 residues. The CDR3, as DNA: TGTGCCAGCAGCGCGGGACAGGGGCCATCCCAAGAGAACCAGTACTTC. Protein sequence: CASSAGQGPSQENQYF.

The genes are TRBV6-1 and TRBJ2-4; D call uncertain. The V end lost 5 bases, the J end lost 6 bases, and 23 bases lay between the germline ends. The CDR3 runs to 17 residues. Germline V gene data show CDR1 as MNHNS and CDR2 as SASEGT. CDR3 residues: CASSKVAGPIQPNIQYF. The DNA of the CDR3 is TGTGCCAGCAGTAAAGTTGCAGGCCCAATACAACCAAACATTCAGTACTTC.

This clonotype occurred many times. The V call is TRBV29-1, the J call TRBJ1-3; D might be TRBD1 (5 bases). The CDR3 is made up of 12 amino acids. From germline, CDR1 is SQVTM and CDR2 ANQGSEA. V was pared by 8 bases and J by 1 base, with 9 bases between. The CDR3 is CSTRGSGNTIYF. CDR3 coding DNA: TGCAGCACGAGGGGTTCTGGAAACACCATATATTTT.

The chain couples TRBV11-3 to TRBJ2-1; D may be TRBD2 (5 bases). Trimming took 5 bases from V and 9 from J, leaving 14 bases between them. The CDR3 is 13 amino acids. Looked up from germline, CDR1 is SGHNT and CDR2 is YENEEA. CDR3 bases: TGTGCCAGCAGCATCGGGGAGTTGGTTGAGCAGTTCTTC. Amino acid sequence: CASSIGELVEQFF.

The CDR3 protein is CASSDGVWTEAFF. The CDR3 DNA sequence: TGTGCCAGCAGTGATGGGGTCTGGACTGAAGCTTTCTTT. The J gene is TRBJ1-1, the V gene TRBV6-1; the D is unclear. The germline V gene has CDR1 MNHNS and CDR2 SASEGT. This CDR3 contains 13 residues. Trimming removed 3 bases at V and 5 bases at J, with 10 bases between.

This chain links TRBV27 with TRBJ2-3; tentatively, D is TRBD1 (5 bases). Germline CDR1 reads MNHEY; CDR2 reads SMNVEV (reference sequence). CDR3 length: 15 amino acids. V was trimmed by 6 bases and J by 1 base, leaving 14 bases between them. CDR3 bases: TGTGCCAGCAGGCAATCAGGGAAAGGCACAGATACGCAGTATTTT. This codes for CASRQSGKGTDTQYF.

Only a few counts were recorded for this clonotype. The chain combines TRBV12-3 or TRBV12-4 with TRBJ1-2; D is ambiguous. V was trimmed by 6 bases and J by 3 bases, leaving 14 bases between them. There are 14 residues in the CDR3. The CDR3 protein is CASRDAEPYYGYTF. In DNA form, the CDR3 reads TGTGCCAGCAGGGACGCCGAGCCTTACTATGGCTACACCTTC.

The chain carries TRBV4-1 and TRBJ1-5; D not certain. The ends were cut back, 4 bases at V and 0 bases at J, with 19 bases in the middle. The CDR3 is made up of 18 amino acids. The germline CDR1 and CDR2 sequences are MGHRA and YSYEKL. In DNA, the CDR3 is TGCGCCAGCAGCCGCTATATCGACGGAGATTATAGCAATCAGCCCCAGCATTTT. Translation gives CASSRYIDGDYSNQPQHF.

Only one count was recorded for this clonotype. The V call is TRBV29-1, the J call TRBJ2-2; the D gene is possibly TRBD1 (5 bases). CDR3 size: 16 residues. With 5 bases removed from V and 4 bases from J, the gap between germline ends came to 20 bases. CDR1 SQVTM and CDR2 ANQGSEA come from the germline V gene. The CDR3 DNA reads TGCAGCGTTTTCGTATGGACACCACCGACCACCGGGGAGCTGTTTTTT. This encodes CSVFVWTPPTTGELFF.

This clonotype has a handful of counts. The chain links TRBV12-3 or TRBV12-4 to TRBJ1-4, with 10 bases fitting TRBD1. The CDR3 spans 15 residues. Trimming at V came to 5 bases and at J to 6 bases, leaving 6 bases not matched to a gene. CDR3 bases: TGTGCCAGCAGTCTCGGACAGGGGGTTTATGAAAAACTGTTTTTT. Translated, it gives CASSLGQGVYEKLFF.

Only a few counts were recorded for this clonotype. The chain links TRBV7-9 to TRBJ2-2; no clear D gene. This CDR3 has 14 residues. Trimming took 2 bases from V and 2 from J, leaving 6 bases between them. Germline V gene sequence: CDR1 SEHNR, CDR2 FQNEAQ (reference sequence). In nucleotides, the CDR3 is TGTGCCAGCAGCTTAAGGGCCAACACCGGGGAGCTGTTTTTT. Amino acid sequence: CASSLRANTGELFF.

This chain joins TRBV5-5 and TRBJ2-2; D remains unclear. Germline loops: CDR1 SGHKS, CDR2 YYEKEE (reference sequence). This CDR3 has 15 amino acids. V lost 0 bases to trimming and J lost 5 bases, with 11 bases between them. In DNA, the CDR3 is TGTGCCAGCAGCTTGGGTTCGAAGCCAACCGGGGAGCTGTTTTTT. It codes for CASSLGSKPTGELFF.

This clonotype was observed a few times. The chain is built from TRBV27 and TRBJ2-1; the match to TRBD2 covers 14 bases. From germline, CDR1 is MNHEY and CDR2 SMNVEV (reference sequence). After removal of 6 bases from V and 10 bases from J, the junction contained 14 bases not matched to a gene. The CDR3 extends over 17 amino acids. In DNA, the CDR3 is TGTGCCAGCAGCCCAAGGGCGGGACTAGCGGGAGTCAGGGAGCAGTTCTTC. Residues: CASSPRAGLAGVREQFF.

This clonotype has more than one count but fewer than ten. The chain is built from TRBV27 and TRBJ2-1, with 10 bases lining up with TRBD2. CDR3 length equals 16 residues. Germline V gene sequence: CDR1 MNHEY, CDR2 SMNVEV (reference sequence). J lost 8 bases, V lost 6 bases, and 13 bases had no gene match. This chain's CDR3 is CASSSGRARNRDEQFF. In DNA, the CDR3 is TGTGCCAGCAGCAGCGGGAGGGCCCGTAACCGCGATGAGCAGTTCTTC.

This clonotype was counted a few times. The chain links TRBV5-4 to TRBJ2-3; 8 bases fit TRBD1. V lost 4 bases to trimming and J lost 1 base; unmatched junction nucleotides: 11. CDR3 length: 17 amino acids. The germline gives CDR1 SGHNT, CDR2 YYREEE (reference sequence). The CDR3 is CASSAPTPGGGTDTQYF. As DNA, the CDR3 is TGTGCCAGCAGCGCACCTACCCCAGGGGGCGGCACAGATACGCAGTATTTT.

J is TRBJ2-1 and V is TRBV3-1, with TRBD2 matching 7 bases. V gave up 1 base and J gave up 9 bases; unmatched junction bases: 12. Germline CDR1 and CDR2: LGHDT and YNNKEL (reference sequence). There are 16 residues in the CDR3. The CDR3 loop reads CASSQVSSGAGGEQFF. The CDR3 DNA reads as TGTGCCAGCAGCCAAGTGTCTAGCGGAGCCGGGGGTGAGCAGTTCTTC.

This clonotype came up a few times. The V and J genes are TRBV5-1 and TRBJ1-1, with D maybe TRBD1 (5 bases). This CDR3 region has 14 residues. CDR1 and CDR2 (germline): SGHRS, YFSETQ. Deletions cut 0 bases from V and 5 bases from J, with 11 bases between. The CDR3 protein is CASSLGSGATEAFF. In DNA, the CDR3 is TGCGCCAGCAGCTTGGGTTCCGGGGCAACTGAAGCTTTCTTT.

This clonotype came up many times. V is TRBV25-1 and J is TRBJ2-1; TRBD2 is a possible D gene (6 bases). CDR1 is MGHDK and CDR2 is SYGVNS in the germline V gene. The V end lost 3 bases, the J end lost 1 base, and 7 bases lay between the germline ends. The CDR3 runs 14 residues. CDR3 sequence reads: CASSEGGSYNEQFF. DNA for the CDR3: TGTGCCAGCAGTGAGGGGGGATCCTACAATGAGCAGTTCTTC.

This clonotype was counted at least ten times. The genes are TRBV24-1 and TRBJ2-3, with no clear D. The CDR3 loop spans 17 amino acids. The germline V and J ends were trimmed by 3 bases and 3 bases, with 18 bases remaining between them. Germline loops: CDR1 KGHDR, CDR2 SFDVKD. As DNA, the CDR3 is TGTGCCACCAGTGATCCATCGACGGCGGACCTTACAGATACGCAGTATTTT. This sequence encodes CATSDPSTADLTDTQYF.

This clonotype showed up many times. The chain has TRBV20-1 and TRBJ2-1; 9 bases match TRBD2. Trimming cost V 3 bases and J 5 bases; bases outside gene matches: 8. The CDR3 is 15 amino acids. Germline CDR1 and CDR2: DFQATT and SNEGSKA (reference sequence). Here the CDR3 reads CSASPLAGLHNEQFF. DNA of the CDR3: TGCAGTGCTAGCCCCCTAGCGGGACTACACAATGAGCAGTTCTTC.

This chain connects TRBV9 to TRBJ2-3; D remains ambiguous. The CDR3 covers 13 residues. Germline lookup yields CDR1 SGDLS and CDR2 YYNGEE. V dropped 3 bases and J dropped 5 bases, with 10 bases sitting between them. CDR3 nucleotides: TGTGCCAGCAGCGATTTAGCAGGAGATACGCAGTATTTT. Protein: CASSDLAGDTQYF.

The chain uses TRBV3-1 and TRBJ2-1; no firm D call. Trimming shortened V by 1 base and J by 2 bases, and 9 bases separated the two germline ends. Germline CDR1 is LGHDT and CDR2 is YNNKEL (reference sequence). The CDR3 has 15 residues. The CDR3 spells CASSQGVGTYNEQFF. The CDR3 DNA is TGTGCCAGCAGCCAAGGGGTGGGGACCTACAATGAGCAGTTCTTC.

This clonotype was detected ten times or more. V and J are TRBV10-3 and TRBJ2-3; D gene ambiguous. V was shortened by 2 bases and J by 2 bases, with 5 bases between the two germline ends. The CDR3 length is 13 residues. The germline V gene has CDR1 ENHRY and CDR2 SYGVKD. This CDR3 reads CAISETSTDTQYF. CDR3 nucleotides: TGTGCCATCAGTGAGACCTCCACAGATACGCAGTATTTT.

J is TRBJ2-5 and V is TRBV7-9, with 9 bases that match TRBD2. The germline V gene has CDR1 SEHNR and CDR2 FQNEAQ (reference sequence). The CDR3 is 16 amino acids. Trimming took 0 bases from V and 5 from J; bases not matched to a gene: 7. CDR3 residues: CASSLAGTSSGETQYF. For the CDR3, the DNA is TGTGCCAGCAGCTTAGCCGGGACTAGCAGTGGGGAGACCCAGTACTTC.